This record covers a single TCR beta chain. This sample stems from a study of CD8 T cells in Susac syndrome. Negative isolation was applied to CD8+ and CD4+ T cells, and FACS enrichment was applied to TEMRA cells. RNA was extracted with the RNeasy kit, and a quantity of 0.5 to 1 ug was reverse transcribed using random hexamers. Amplification of TCR beta CDR3 across 54 Vbeta and 13 Jbeta was performed with immunoSEQ multiplex PCR. Each CDR3 protein gets one entry after TCRdb re-called the immunoSEQ multiplex PCR reads with MiXCR. The table shows approximately 100,000 distinct CDR3 sequences, with about nine tenths occurring only once. Trimming left V 5 bases short and J 2 bases short, with 9 bases between. The CDR3 is made up of 13 amino acids. Germline CDR1 is SGHTA and CDR2 is FQGNSA.

The TCR comes from a human donor in good health. This chain joins TRBV7-2 and TRBJ2-5; D not certain. The specimen was CD4+ T cells from PBMCs. CDR3 region: CASSPPGQETQYF. CDR3 DNA sequence: TGTGCCAGCAGCCCCCCCGGGCAAGAGACCCAGTACTTC.